The clone carrying this T cell receptor (beta chain) has at least ten counts. Antigen: not known. This sample is drawn from a study of neurological immune-mediated disorders. TCRdb recomputed calls from the 5' RACE reads with MiXCR, one row per CDR3 protein. The sample has some 14,000 distinct CDR3 sequences, roughly 7% seen once; the top ten hold around 24%. Trimming shortened V by 2 bases and J by 4 bases, and 14 bases separated the two germline ends. The CDR3 runs 15 residues. Study findings and constraints: The highest TCR clonal expansion occurred in HTLV-1-associated myelopathy; multiple sclerosis fell below healthy controls.

Sorted libraries were made with around 1 million CD4+ or CD8+ T cells. The rearrangement uses TRBV12-3 or TRBV12-4 and TRBJ1-2; D uncertain. The sample comprised CD8+ T cells from blood. This TCR was recovered from a woman between 40 and 50 years old in good health. CDR3 bases: TGTGCCAGCAGTTTAACGCGGGCAGGCGGCTATGGCTACACCTTC. Encoded protein: CASSLTRAGGYGYTF.